The clone carrying this TCR beta chain was counted only a few times. The antigen is undetermined. This sample stems from a study of T-cell memory formation after mild COVID-19. Study as a whole: For the most part, TCR clusters were specific to one donor.

TCRdb used MiXCR to reprocess the 5' RACE reads, holding one entry per CDR3 protein. Of nearly 350,000 distinct CDR3 sequences listed, approximately 13% are singletons. General study findings and limits: Some clones that responded turned up in pre-infection memory, which suggests that cross-reactive memory joined in. Clones that contracted from day 15 to 85 were balanced CD4/CD8, while later expanders leaned CD4+.

V was clipped by 1 base and J by 7 bases, with 11 bases between them. The CDR3 totals 14 residues. CDR1 and CDR2 from the germline V gene are SGHVS and FNYEAQ. Sequenced: PBMCs or a T cell subset sorted from them (not recorded which). The V call is TRBV7-6, the J call TRBJ2-1, with TRBD2 as a possible D gene (5 bases). This TCR was recovered from a man between 18 and 29 years old who had mild COVID-19 (a few samples of this study predate the infection). Cell type and time point are not known. For the CDR3, the DNA is TGTGCCAGCAGCTTAGTCATACGGGGAAATGAGCAGTTCTTC. Encoded protein: CASSLVIRGNEQFF.